The entry below describes one T cell receptor beta chain. The source of the sample is a study of blood T cell repertoires in COVID-19. This table comes from immunoSEQ multiplex PCR, and its TCRdb copy is limited to in-frame clones, with some not included. The table has some 47,000 clones, roughly 89% seen once. Germline CDR1 reads LGHNA; CDR2 reads YSLEER. With V trimmed by 0 bases and J by 10 bases, 13 bases remained unmatched. CDR3 length: 18 residues. Sequenced sample: peripheral blood. This rearrangement joins TRBV4-3 to TRBJ1-6, with TRBD1 identical over 9 bases. The clonotype comes from a man aged 55-75 years with active COVID-19. The CDR3, as DNA: TGCGCCAGCAGCCAAGAATATGTTCGGGGACAGGGCGACTCACCCCTCCACTTT. Translating gives CASSQEYVRGQGDSPLHF.